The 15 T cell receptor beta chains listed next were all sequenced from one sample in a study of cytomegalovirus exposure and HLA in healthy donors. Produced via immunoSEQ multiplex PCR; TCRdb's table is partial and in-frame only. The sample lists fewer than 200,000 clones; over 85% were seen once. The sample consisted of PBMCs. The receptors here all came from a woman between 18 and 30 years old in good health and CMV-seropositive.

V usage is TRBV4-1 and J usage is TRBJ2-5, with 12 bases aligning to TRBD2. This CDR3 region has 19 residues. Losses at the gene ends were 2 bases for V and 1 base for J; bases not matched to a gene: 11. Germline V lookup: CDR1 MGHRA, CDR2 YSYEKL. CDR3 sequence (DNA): TGCGCCAGCAGCCAAAGTCAGACTAGCGGGAGCCCGATCCAAGAGACCCAGTACTTC. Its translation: CASSQSQTSGSPIQETQYF.

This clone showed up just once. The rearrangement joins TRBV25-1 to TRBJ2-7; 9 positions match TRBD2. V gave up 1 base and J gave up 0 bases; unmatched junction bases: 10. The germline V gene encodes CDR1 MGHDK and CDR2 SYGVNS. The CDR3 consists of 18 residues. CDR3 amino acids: CASSELGLGSGSSYEQYF. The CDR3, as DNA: TGTGCCAGCAGTGAATTGGGCCTGGGTAGCGGGAGCTCCTACGAGCAGTACTTC.

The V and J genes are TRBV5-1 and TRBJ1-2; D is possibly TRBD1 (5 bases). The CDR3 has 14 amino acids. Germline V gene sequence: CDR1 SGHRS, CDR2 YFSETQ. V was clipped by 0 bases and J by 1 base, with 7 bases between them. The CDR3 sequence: CASSLDRFNYGYTF. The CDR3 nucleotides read TGCGCCAGCAGCTTGGACAGGTTTAACTATGGCTACACCTTC.

CDR3 region: CASSADYERYF. DNA of the CDR3: TGTGCCAGCAGCGCGGACTACGAAAGGTATTTT. V is TRBV7-8 and J is TRBJ2-3, with a tentative D call TRBD2 (6 bases). Germline CDR1 reads SGHVS; CDR2 reads FQNEAQ. The CDR3 length is 11 residues. The germline V and J ends were trimmed by 5 bases and 14 bases, with 14 bases remaining between them.

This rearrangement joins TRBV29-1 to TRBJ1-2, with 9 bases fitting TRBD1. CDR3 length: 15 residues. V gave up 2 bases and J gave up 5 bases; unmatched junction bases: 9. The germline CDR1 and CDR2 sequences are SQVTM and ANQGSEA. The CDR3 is CSVEQRQQGAYGYTF. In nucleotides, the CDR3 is TGCAGCGTTGAACAACGACAACAGGGGGCATATGGCTACACCTTC.

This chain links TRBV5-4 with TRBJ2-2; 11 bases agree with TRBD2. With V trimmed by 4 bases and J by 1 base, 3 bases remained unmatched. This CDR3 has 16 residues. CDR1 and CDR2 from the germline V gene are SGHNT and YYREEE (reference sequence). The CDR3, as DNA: TGTGCCAGCAGCGCGGGGACTAGCGGGAACACCGGGGAGCTGTTTTTT. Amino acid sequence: CASSAGTSGNTGELFF.

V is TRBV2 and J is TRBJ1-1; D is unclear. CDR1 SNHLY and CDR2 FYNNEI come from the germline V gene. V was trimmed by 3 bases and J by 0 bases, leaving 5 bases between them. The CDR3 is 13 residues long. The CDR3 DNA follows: TGTGCCAGCAGTGAGAGGGTGAACACTGAAGCTTTCTTT. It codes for CASSERVNTEAFF.

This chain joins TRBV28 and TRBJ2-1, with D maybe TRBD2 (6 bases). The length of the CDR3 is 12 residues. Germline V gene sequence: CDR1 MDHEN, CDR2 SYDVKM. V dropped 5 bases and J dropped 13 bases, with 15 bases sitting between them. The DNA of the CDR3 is TGTGCCAGCAGTAACACCCGGGACTTTCAGTTCTTC. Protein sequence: CASSNTRDFQFF.

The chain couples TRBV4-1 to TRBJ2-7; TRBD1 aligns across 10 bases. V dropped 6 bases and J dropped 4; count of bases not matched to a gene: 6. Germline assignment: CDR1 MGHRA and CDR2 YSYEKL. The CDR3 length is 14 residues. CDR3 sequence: CASSSGTGAYEQYF. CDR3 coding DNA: TGCGCCAGCAGTTCCGGGACAGGGGCTTACGAGCAGTACTTC.

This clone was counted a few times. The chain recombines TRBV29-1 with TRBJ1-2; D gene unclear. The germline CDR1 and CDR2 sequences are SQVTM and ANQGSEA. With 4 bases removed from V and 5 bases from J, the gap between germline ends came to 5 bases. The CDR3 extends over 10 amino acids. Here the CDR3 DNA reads TGCAGCGTTGTCCAGTATGGCTACACCTTC. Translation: CSVVQYGYTF.

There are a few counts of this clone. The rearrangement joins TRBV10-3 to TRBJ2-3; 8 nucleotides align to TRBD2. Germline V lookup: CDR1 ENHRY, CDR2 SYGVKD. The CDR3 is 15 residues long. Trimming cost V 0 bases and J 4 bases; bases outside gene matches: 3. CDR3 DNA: TGTGCCATCAGTGAGTCGAAAGCGGGAGCAGATACGCAGTATTTT. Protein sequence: CAISESKAGADTQYF.

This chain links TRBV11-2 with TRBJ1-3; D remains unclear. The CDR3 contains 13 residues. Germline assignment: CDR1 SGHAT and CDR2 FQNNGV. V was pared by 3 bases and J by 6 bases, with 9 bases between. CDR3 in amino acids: CASSFGLQNTIYF. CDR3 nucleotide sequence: TGTGCCAGCAGCTTCGGACTTCAAAACACCATATATTTT.

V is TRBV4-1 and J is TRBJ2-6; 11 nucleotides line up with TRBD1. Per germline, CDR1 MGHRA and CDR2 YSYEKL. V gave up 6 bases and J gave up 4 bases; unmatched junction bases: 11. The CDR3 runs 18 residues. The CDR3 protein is CASRRVGQGAPGANVLTF. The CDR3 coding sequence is TGCGCCAGCAGGAGAGTTGGACAGGGGGCGCCCGGGGCCAACGTCCTGACTTTC.

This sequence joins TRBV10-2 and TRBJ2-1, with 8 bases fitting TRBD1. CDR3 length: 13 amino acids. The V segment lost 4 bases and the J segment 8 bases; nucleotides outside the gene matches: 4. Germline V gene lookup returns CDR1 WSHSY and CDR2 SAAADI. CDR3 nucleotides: TGCGCCAGCAGTGCAAGACAGGGGTATGAGCAGTTCTTC. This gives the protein CASSARQGYEQFF.

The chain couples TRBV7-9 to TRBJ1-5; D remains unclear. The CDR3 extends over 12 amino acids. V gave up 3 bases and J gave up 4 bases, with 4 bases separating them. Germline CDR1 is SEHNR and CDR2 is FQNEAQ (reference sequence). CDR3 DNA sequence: TGTGCCAGCAGCTTGACAAATCAGCCCCAGCATTTT. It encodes CASSLTNQPQHF. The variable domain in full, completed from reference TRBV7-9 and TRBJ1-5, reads DTGVSQNPRHKITKRGQNVTFRCDPISEHNRLYWYRQTLGQGPEFLTYFQNEAQLEKSRLLSDRFSAERPKGSFSTLEIQRTEQGDSAMYLCASSLTNQPQHFGDGTRLSIL.